The entry that follows covers one T cell receptor (beta chain) sequence. The data are from a study of blood T cell repertoires in COVID-19. The overall study: Sites across the United States, Italy and Spain contributed samples from acute and convalescent COVID-19. PBMCs, B-cell-depleted T cells, or T cells provided the cDNA or gDNA that made up the material.

Sequencing used immunoSEQ multiplex PCR; TCRdb keeps in-frame clones, though not all of them. The sample has about 430,000 clones; about 90% are singletons. V lost 3 bases to trimming and J lost 2 bases, with 10 bases between them. The CDR3 contains 15 residues. Germline assignment: CDR1 LNHDA and CDR2 SQIVND (reference sequence). The chain employs TRBV19 and TRBJ2-2; possibly TRBD1 for D (5 bases). The specimen sequenced was peripheral blood. The clonotype originates from a man in his late teens or twenties with COVID-19, enrolled during active disease. The CDR3 bases are TGTGCCAGTAGTATCCGGCAGGGAAACACCGGGGAGCTGTTTTTT. Protein: CASSIRQGNTGELFF.